This TCR beta chain was recorded in a study of T-cell memory formation after mild COVID-19. Study context: Largely, the TCR clusters proved donor specific.

The CDR3 is made up of 12 amino acids. CDR1 SGHDT and CDR2 YYEEEE come from the germline V gene. Deletions cut 1 base from V and 7 bases from J, with 3 bases between. TCRdb re-derived calls from the 5' RACE reads in MiXCR, one entry per CDR3 protein. The sample records around 300,000 distinct CDR3 sequences, roughly an eighth being singletons. This clonotype showed up just a few times. What it recognizes is unknown. Study-wide results and caveats: CM and EM subsets held most contracting CD4+ clones; EMRA held CD8+ ones. Second-wave clones with a day 37 peak had unconfirmed SARS-CoV-2 specificity. Later expanders leaned CD4+, whereas clones that contracted between day 15 and 85 were balanced CD4/CD8.

This TCR came from a man younger than 35 who had mild COVID-19 (a few samples of this study predate the infection). Cell type and time point are not known. Sequenced: PBMCs or a T cell subset sorted from them (not recorded which). The chain couples TRBV5-6 to TRBJ1-6, with D hard to call. The CDR3, as DNA: TGTGCCAGCAGCTTGTGGAATTCACCCCTCCACTTT. This gives the protein CASSLWNSPLHF.